A selection of T cell receptor beta chains follows, all from one sample in a study of T cells in narcolepsy. TCRdb's table, derived via immunoSEQ multiplex PCR, lists solely in-frame clones and lacks some. The top ten clones hold around 3% of a sample with around 30,000 clones, roughly 80% of them seen once. The sequenced sample consisted of CD45RA- memory CD4+ T cells from PBMCs. These receptor sequences come from a human donor with narcolepsy. Each CDR3 is given with its conserved first and last residue. D genes are given only for firm matches. Where a row states a size, it is once, few, many or the class of an expanded clone; other rows omit it.

.	TRBV4-2	TRBD2	TRBJ2-5	CASSQPTSSKTQYF	TGTGCCAGCAGCCAACCGACTAGCTCGAAGACCCAGTACTTC
.	TRBV7-3	.	TRBJ2-1	CASSERKGSYNEQFF	TGTGCCAGCAGCGAAAGGAAGGGCTCCTACAATGAGCAGTTCTTC
.	TRBV4-1	.	TRBJ1-2	CASSHQQGYGYTF	TGCGCCAGCAGCCACCAACAGGGCTATGGCTACACCTTC
once	TRBV21-1	.	TRBJ2-7	CASSKGAVAYEQYF	TGTGCCAGCAGCAAAGGTGCCGTGGCCTACGAGCAGTACTTC
once	TRBV5-1	.	TRBJ2-7	CASRGNAGSYEQYF	TGCGCCAGCAGGGGAAACGCAGGTTCCTACGAGCAGTACTTC
once	TRBV28	.	TRBJ1-1	CASGLRVPNTEAFF	TGTGCCAGCGGCCTGCGGGTACCCAACACTGAAGCTTTCTTT
.	TRBV2	.	TRBJ2-6	CASRTGANVLTF	TGTGCCAGCAGAACTGGGGCCAACGTCCTGACTTTC
once	TRBV25-1	TRBD1	TRBJ1-4	CASSTSQGISEKLFF	TGTGCCAGCAGTACCTCACAGGGGATCAGTGAAAAACTGTTTTTT
.	TRBV2	.	TRBJ1-5	CASTENRVSNQPQHF	TGTGCCAGCACTGAGAACAGGGTAAGCAATCAGCCCCAGCATTTT
.	TRBV5-4	.	TRBJ1-1	CASSLDPGVMNTEAFF	TGTGCCAGCAGCTTGGATCCTGGGGTGATGAACACTGAAGCTTTCTTT
.	TRBV5-1	.	TRBJ1-3	CASSLPPPQGNTIYF	TGCGCCAGCAGCTTGCCCCCTCCTCAGGGGAACACCATATATTTT
.	TRBV7-3	.	TRBJ2-3	CASSLARTDTQYF	TGTGCCAGCAGCTTAGCCAGGACAGATACGCAGTATTTT
.	TRBV5-1	.	TRBJ2-7	CASSSYGYEQYF	TGCGCCAGCAGCTCCTACGGCTACGAGCAGTACTTC
.	TRBV2	.	TRBJ2-4	CASSGGQSITKNIQYF	TGTGCCAGCAGTGGGGGGCAGTCTATAACCAAAAACATTCAGTACTTC
.	TRBV4-1	.	TRBJ1-5	CASSQDPDGNQPQHF	TGCGCCAGCAGCCAAGATCCGGACGGCAATCAGCCCCAGCATTTT
.	TRBV30	TRBD1	TRBJ2-7	CAWSRTGGNEQYF	TGTGCCTGGAGTAGGACAGGGGGAAACGAGCAGTACTTC
.	TRBV5-6	TRBD1	TRBJ2-1	CASSFGTGLHNEQFF	TGTGCCAGCAGCTTCGGGACAGGGTTGCACAATGAGCAGTTCTTC
.	TRBV12-5	TRBD1	TRBJ1-1	CASGPRTGGAGTEAFF	TGTGCTAGTGGCCCTCGGACAGGGGGCGCGGGCACTGAAGCTTTCTTT
few	TRBV7-9	.	TRBJ1-1	CASSLVGLTEAFF	TGTGCCAGCAGCTTAGTGGGGCTCACTGAAGCTTTCTTT
.	TRBV29-1	TRBD2	TRBJ2-7	CSVEDLAGEQYF	TGCAGCGTTGAAGATCTAGCGGGCGAGCAGTACTTC
.	TRBV5-8	TRBD1	TRBJ1-5	CASSLGPGTGGISNQPQHF	TGTGCCAGCAGCTTGGGGCCTGGGACAGGTGGGATTAGCAATCAGCCCCAGCATTTT
.	TRBV16	TRBD1	TRBJ2-3	CASSQFFTGGADTQYF	TGTGCCAGCAGCCAATTCTTCACAGGGGGCGCAGATACGCAGTATTTT
.	TRBV7-2	.	TRBJ2-1	CASSLSGGGSYNEQFF	TGTGCCAGCAGCCTAAGCGGTGGGGGGAGCTACAATGAGCAGTTCTTC
.	TRBV4-2	TRBD1	TRBJ1-2	CASSQADRGQGYTF	TGTGCCAGCAGCCAAGCGGACAGGGGGCAAGGCTACACCTTC
.	TRBV2	TRBD1	TRBJ1-2	CASSTTGGINYGYTF	TGTGCCAGCAGTACGACAGGGGGTATTAACTATGGCTACACCTTC
.	TRBV6-6	.	TRBJ2-5	CASSYSTGKTQYF	TGTGCCAGCAGTTACTCCACGGGAAAGACCCAGTACTTC